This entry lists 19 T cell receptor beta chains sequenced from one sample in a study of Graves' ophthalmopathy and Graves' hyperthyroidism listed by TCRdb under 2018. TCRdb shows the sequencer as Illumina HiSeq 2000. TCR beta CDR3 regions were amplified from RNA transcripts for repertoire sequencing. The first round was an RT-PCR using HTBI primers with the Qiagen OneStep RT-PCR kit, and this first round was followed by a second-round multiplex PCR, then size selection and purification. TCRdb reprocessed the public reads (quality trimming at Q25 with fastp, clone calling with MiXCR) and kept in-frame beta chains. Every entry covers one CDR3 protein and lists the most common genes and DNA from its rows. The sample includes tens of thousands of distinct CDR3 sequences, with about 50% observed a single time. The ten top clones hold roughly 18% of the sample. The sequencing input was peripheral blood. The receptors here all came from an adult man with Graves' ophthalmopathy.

The DNA of the CDR3 is TGTGCCAGCAGTTTGATGGACAGATCGAACTATGGCTACACCTTC. Translating it yields CASSLMDRSNYGYTF. The chain recombines TRBV13 with TRBJ1-2, with TRBD1 as a possible D gene (6 bases). Per germline, CDR1 PRHDT and CDR2 FYEKMQ (reference sequence). The germline V and J ends were trimmed by 6 bases and 2 bases, with 16 bases remaining between them. This CDR3 comprises 15 residues.

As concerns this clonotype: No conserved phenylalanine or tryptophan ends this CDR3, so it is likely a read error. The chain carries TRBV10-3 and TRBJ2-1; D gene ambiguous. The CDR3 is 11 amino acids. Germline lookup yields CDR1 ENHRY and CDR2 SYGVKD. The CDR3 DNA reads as TGCGCCATCAGACTGTACAATGAGCAGTTCTGC. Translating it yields CAIRLYNEQFC.

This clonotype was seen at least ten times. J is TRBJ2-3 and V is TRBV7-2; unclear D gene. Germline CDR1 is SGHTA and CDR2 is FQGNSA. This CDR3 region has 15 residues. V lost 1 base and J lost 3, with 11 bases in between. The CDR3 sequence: CASSLVPLQTDTQYF. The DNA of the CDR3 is TGTGCCAGCAGCTTAGTACCCCTCCAGACAGATACGCAGTATTTT. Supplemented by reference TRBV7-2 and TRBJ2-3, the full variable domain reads GAGVSQSPSNKVTEKGKDVELRCDPISGHTALYWYRQSLGQGLEFLIYFQGNSAPDKSGLPSDRFSAERTGGSVSTLTIQRTQQEDSAVYLCASSLVPLQTDTQYFGPGTRLTVL.

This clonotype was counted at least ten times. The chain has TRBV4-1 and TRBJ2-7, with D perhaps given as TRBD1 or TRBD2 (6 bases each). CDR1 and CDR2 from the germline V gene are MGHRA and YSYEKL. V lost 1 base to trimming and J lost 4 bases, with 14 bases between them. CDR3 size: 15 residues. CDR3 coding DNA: TGCGCCAGCAGCCAAGGGTGGGGGGCGCGGTACGAGCAGTACTTC. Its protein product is CASSQGWGARYEQYF.

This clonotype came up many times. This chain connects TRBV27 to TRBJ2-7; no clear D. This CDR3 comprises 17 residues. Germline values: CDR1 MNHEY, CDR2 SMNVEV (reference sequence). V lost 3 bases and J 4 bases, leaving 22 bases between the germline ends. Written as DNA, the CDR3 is TGTGCCAGCAGTTTCCCAGGAAACATTGTATCTCCATACGAGCAGTACGTC. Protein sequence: CASSFPGNIVSPYEQYV.

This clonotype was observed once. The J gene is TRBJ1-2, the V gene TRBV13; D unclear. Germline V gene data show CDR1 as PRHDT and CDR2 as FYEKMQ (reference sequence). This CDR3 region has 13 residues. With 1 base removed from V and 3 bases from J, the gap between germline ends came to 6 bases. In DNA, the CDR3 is TGTGCCAGCAGCTTAGTCCAGGACTATGGCTACACCTTC. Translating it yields CASSLVQDYGYTF.

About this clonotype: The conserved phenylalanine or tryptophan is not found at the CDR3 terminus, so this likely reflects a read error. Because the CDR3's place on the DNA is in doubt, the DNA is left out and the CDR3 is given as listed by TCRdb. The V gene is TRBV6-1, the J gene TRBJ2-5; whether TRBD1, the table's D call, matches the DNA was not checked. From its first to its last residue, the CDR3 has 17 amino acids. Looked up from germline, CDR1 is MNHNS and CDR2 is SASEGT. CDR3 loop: CASSEAETGGYGYTFGS.

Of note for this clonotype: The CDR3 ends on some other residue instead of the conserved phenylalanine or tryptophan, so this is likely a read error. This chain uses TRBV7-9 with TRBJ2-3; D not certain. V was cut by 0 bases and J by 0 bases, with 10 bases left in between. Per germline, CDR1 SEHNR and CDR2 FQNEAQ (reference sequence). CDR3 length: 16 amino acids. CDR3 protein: CASSLADGPSTDTQYS. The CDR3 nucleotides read TGTGCCAGCAGCTTAGCGGACGGACCTAGCACAGATACGCAGTATTCT.

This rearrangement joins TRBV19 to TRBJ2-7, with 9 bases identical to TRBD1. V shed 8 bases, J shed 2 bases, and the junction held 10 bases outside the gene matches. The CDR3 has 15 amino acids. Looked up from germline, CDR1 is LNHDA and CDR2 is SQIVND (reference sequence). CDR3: CASRSSGTGTYEQYF. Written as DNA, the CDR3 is TGTGCCAGTCGTTCCTCCGGGACAGGGACCTACGAGCAGTACTTC.

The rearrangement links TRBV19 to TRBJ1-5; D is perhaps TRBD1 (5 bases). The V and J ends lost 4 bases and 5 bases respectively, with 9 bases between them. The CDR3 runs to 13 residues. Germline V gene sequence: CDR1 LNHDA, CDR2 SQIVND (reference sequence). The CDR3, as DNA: TGTGCCAGTAGTACCAGGGCTTATCAGCCCCAGCATTTT. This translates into CASSTRAYQPQHF.

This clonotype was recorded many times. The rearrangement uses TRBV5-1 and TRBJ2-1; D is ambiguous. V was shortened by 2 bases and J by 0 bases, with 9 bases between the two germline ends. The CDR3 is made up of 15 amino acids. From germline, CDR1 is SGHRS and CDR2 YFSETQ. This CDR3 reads CASSFDPSSYNEQFF. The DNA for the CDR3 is TGCGCCAGCAGCTTTGATCCCAGCTCCTACAATGAGCAGTTCTTC.

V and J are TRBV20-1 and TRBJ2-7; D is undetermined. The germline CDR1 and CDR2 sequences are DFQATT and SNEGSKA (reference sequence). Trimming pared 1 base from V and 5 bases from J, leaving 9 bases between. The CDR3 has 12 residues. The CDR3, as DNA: TGCAGTGCTAGAGTCCTCTCTAACGAGCAGTACTTC. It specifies CSARVLSNEQYF.

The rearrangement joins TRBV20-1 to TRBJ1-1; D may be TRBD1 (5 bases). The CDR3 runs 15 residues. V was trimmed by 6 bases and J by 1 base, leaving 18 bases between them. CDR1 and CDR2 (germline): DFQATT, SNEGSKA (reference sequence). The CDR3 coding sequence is TGCAGTGCACCGGGGCAGAGACCACCGAACACTGAAGCTTTCTTT. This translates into CSAPGQRPPNTEAFF.

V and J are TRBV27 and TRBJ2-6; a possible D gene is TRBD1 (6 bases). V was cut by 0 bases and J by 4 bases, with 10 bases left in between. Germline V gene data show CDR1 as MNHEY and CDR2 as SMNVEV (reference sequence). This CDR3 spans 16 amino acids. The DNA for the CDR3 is TGTGCCAGCAGTTTATCGAGGGGGACCGGGGCCAACGTCCTGACTTTC. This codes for CASSLSRGTGANVLTF. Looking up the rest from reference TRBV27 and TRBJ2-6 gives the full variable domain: EAQVTQNPRYLITVTGKKLTVTCSQNMNHEYMSWYRQDPGLGLRQIYYSMNVEVTDKGDVPEGYKVSRKEKRNFPLILESPSPNQTSLYFCASSLSRGTGANVLTFGAGSRLTVL.

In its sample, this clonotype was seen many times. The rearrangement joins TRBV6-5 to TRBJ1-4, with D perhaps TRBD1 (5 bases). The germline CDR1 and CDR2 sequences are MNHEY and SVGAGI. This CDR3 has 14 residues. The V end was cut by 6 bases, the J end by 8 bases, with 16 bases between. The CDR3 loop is CASRVGGSKEKLFF. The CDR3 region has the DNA TGTGCCAGCAGGGTGGGGGGATCGAAGGAAAAACTGTTTTTT.

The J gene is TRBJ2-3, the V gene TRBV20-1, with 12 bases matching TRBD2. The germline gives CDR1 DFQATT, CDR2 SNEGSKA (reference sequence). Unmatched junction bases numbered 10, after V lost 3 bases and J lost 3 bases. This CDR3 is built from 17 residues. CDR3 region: CSARDPGTSGLTDTQYF. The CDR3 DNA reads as TGCAGTGCTAGGGATCCTGGGACTAGCGGGCTGACAGATACGCAGTATTTT.

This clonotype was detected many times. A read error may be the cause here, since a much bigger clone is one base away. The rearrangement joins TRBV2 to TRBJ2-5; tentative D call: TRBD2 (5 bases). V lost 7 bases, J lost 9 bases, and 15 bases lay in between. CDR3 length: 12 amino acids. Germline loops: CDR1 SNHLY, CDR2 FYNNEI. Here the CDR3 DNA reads TGTGCCAGCAAGAGGTCTATGGAGGCCCAGTACTTC. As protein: CASKRSMEAQYF.

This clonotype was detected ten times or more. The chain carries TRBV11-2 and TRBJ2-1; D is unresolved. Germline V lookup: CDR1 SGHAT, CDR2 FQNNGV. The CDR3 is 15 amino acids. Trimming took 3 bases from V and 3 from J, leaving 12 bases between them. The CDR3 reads CASSFDGLSYNEQFF. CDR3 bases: TGTGCCAGCAGCTTTGATGGGCTGAGCTACAATGAGCAGTTCTTC.

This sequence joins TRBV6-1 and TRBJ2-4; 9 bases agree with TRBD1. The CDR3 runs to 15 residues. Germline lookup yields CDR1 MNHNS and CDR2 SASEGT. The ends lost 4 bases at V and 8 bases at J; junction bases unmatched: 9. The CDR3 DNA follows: TGTGCCAGCAGTGGACAGGGGGACACCGGGGACATTCAGTACTTC. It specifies CASSGQGDTGDIQYF.